Listed here are 3 T cell receptor beta chains from one sample, sequenced in a study of blood T cell repertoires in COVID-19 (dated by TCRdb to about 2020). Libraries came from the immunoSEQ multiplex PCR assay. TCRdb carries this immuneACCESS record with in-frame sequences only. Its versions omit some clonotypes, under half of them owing to an unresolved V gene in the studies checked, with the rest unexplained. Present in this sample are over 250,000 clones, around 90% of which were seen just once. The ten biggest clones cover approximately 1% of the sample. Sequenced: PBMCs or T cells enriched from blood (not recorded which). These receptors were collected from a woman aged 25 to 39 who had recovered from COVID-19.

The chain combines TRBV6-8 with TRBJ1-6, with D perhaps matching TRBD1 (5 bases). The V gene's germline CDR1 is MNHGY and CDR2 SAAAGT. This CDR3 comprises 12 residues. V lost 6 bases and J 6 bases, leaving 6 bases between the germline ends. For the CDR3, the DNA is TGTGCCAGCAGCCAGGGTAATTCACCCCTCCACTTT. Encoded protein: CASSQGNSPLHF.

This rearrangement joins TRBV28 to TRBJ1-6; 10 bases are a match to TRBD1. Germline V gene lookup returns CDR1 MDHEN and CDR2 SYDVKM. There are 18 residues in the CDR3. Trimming at V came to 6 bases and at J to 9 bases, leaving 17 bases not matched to a gene. The CDR3 reads CASRTQRQGARLFSPLHF. The CDR3 coding sequence is TGTGCCAGCAGGACACAAAGACAGGGGGCTAGGTTGTTTTCACCCCTCCACTTT.

This chain links TRBV7-9 with TRBJ1-1, with D possibly TRBD1 on 6 matching bases. The V gene lost 8 bases and the J gene lost 6 bases, with 10 bases spanning the gap. Germline V gene sequence: CDR1 SEHNR, CDR2 FQNEAQ (reference sequence). The CDR3 extends over 11 amino acids. The CDR3 is CASPGGAEAFF. CDR3 in DNA: TGTGCCAGCCCTGGGGGCGCTGAAGCTTTCTTT.